This TCR beta chain was found in a study of T cell responses to AZD1222 COVID-19 vaccine. Regarding the study as a whole: Spike-spanning, vaccine-associated CD4 TCRs were dominant at 160-218 and 743-854.

Concerning this clone: Its target is not known.

The data were produced by immunoSEQ multiplex PCR, yet TCRdb's version contains in-frame clones alone and is incomplete. The sample consists of over 110,000 clones, roughly nine tenths of them appearing once. This clonotype was sampled from an adult who received the AZD1222 COVID-19 vaccine. Material: peripheral blood, obtained 28 days after the second AZD1222 dose.

CDR3 nucleotides: TGTGCCAGCAGCCCCTACAAAACGAACACTGAAGCTTTCTTT. Translation: CASSPYKTNTEAFF. The rearrangement links TRBV7-2 to TRBJ1-1; no reliable D call. The CDR3 loop spans 14 amino acids. Per germline, CDR1 SGHTA and CDR2 FQGNSA. Trimming removed 5 bases from V and 1 base from J, with 11 bases in between.